This paragraph reports one T cell receptor beta chain. The antigen remains undetermined. V was shortened by 3 bases and J by 6 bases, with 11 bases between the two germline ends. The CDR3 extends over 13 amino acids. CDR1 and CDR2 (germline): LNHDA, SQIVND (reference sequence). This specimen belongs to a study of Tregs in tolerant kidney transplant recipients. Findings and caveats of the study: No direct test of biological reproducibility was done here. The small number of patients limits these findings pending further validation.

Repertoires were generated with immunoSEQ multiplex PCR, while TCRdb's copy carries only in-frame clones and drops some. The profile shows around 230,000 clones, more than 65% of them singletons. The specimen was CD4+ T cells from blood. V gene TRBV19 combines with J gene TRBJ2-5, with D unclear. This sequence was found in a human donor in good health. CDR3 in DNA: TGTGCCAGTAGTATCCCCGGGTTGAAGACCCAGTACTTC. It yields the protein CASSIPGLKTQYF.